A single sample is the source of the 16 T cell receptor beta chains below, sequenced in a study of shared clonotypes between healthy human individuals. CD8 cells classed as naive were CD45RO-negative and positively selected for CCR7, excluding terminally differentiated effector memory CD45RA+ cells. The method was immunoSEQ multiplex PCR; TCRdb's version includes in-frame clones alone and lacks a portion of them. The sample gives some 2 million clones, over 85% of which show up once; 0.9% to 1.5% is in the top ten. Source material: naive CD8+ T cells sorted from blood. The receptors originated from a man between 18 and 35 years old in good health.

This clone was seen only once. V gene TRBV7-8 combines with J gene TRBJ2-3; weak D call: TRBD2 (5 bases). Germline lookup yields CDR1 SGHVS and CDR2 FQNEAQ. CDR3 length: 14 amino acids. V was pared by 1 base and J by 4 bases, with 9 bases between. CDR3 loop: CASSLVGGPDTQYF. CDR3 nucleotide sequence: TGTGCCAGCAGCTTAGTGGGCGGGCCAGATACGCAGTATTTT.

A note on this clone: Other DNA sequences in the same sample also yield this CDR3. This rearrangement joins TRBV2 to TRBJ2-3; 9 bases map to TRBD2. The V and J ends lost 4 bases and 1 base, in that order; junction bases with no gene match: 3. CDR3 length equals 15 residues. CDR1 and CDR2 from the germline V gene are SNHLY and FYNNEI. The CDR3 region is CASSGLAGGTDTQYF. For the CDR3, the DNA is TGTGCCAGCAGTGGGTTAGCGGGGGGCACAGATACGCAGTATTTT.

This chain connects TRBV29-1 to TRBJ2-1; D is uncertain. The CDR3 is 11 residues long. The V gene's germline CDR1 is SQVTM and CDR2 ANQGSEA. The germline V and J ends were trimmed by 3 bases and 6 bases, with 6 bases remaining between them. The CDR3 reads CSVDGLNEQFF. CDR3 nucleotides: TGCAGCGTTGATGGTCTCAATGAGCAGTTCTTC.

A few counts support this clone. The same CDR3 arises from other DNA sequences in this sample as well. This chain joins TRBV5-1 and TRBJ1-1, with D unresolved. The CDR3 sequence is 13 residues long. Germline lookup yields CDR1 SGHRS and CDR2 YFSETQ. V lost 1 base and J lost 0, with 4 bases in between. Here the CDR3 DNA reads TGCGCCAGCAGCTTGTTAGTGAACACTGAAGCTTTCTTT. Translated, it gives CASSLLVNTEAFF.

This clone was recorded only once. This chain joins TRBV6-5 and TRBJ2-2; 7 bases map to TRBD1. With 3 bases clipped from V and 8 bases from J, the junction kept 6 bases outside the gene matches. The CDR3 runs to 14 residues. Looked up from germline, CDR1 is MNHEY and CDR2 is SVGAGI. CDR3 coding DNA: TGTGCCAGCAGTTATCATGGGACAGCTGGGGAGCTGTTTTTT. Its translation is CASSYHGTAGELFF.

This chain uses TRBV29-1 with TRBJ2-1, with D possibly being TRBD1 or TRBD2 (6 bases each). The CDR3 has 15 amino acids. Germline CDR1 is SQVTM and CDR2 is ANQGSEA. Trimming took off 7 bases at V and 4 bases at J, with 20 bases between the two ends. In DNA, the CDR3 is TGCAGCGCACCCGCCCCGGGGGCCTTGTACAATGAGCAGTTCTTC. It codes for CSAPAPGALYNEQFF.

The rearrangement uses TRBV6-5 and TRBJ2-3; the match to TRBD2 covers 10 bases. Germline V gene lookup returns CDR1 MNHEY and CDR2 SVGAGI. The CDR3 consists of 15 residues. The V gene end was trimmed by 6 bases and the J gene end by 2 bases; junction bases not matched to a gene: 5. As DNA, the CDR3 is TGTGCCAGCAGCTGGCTAGCGGGGGCCACAGATACGCAGTATTTT. It is translated as CASSWLAGATDTQYF.

The chain recombines TRBV9 with TRBJ1-2, with 7 bases matching TRBD1. The ends lost 3 bases at V and 4 bases at J; junction bases unmatched: 9. The germline gives CDR1 SGDLS, CDR2 YYNGEE. The CDR3 extends over 15 amino acids. CDR3: CASSARTGGLYGYTF. In nucleotides, the CDR3 is TGTGCCAGCAGCGCCCGGACAGGAGGGCTCTATGGCTACACCTTC.

The genes are TRBV10-3 and TRBJ2-1, with D possibly being TRBD1 or TRBD2 (6 bases each). CDR3 length: 17 residues. Germline V gives CDR1 ENHRY, CDR2 SYGVKD. Trimming left V 3 bases short and J 0 bases short, with 15 bases between. In nucleotides, the CDR3 is TGTGCCATCAGTGACGTGGGGGGCAAAAGCTCCTACAATGAGCAGTTCTTC. Encoded protein: CAISDVGGKSSYNEQFF.

V gene TRBV19 combines with J gene TRBJ2-5; 12 nucleotides agree with TRBD2. This CDR3 is built from 15 residues. Trimming removed 3 bases from V and 3 bases from J; junction bases left unmatched: 2. CDR1 is LNHDA, CDR2 SQIVND, per germline (reference sequence). The DNA of the CDR3 is TGTGCCAGTAGTATCTGGACTAGCGGGAAAGAGACCCAGTACTTC. As protein: CASSIWTSGKETQYF.

V and J are TRBV7-2 and TRBJ2-7; TRBD2 might be the D (6 bases). The germline V and J ends were trimmed by 0 bases and 5 bases, with 11 bases remaining between them. Germline loops: CDR1 SGHTA, CDR2 FQGNSA. The CDR3 runs 14 residues. In DNA form, the CDR3 reads TGTGCCAGCAGCTTAGCGGGAGGTTCCGACGAGCAGTACTTC. It yields the protein CASSLAGGSDEQYF.

This chain joins TRBV29-1 and TRBJ2-7; 8 nucleotides line up with TRBD1. The CDR3 has 13 residues. Germline V gene data show CDR1 as SQVTM and CDR2 as ANQGSEA. V gave up 0 bases and J gave up 7 bases; unmatched junction bases: 5. The CDR3 sequence: CSVEDGGTGEQYF. Written as DNA, the CDR3 is TGCAGCGTTGAAGACGGCGGGACAGGAGAGCAGTACTTC.

This rearrangement joins TRBV7-9 to TRBJ2-5; 7 bases align to TRBD2. Losses at the gene ends were 2 bases for V and 1 base for J; bases not matched to a gene: 7. The CDR3 sequence is 16 residues long. From germline, CDR1 is SEHNR and CDR2 FQNEAQ (reference sequence). The chain's CDR3 is CASSLREDRIQETQYF. For the CDR3, the DNA is TGTGCCAGCAGCTTACGGGAGGACCGCATCCAAGAGACCCAGTACTTC.

Of note for this clone: Other DNA sequences in the sample encode the same CDR3. V usage is TRBV4-2 and J usage is TRBJ1-2, with D possibly matching TRBD1 (6 bases). This CDR3 has 15 amino acids. CDR1 and CDR2 (germline): LGHNA, YNFKEQ. V lost 4 bases and J lost 6, with 18 bases in between. CDR3 nucleotides: TGTGCCAGCAGCCGAGATCCGGGGGCTAGTGATGGCTACACCTTC. Its protein is CASSRDPGASDGYTF.

This sequence joins TRBV7-9 and TRBJ2-3; D remains ambiguous. Germline assignment: CDR1 SEHNR and CDR2 FQNEAQ (reference sequence). The CDR3 loop spans 13 amino acids. V lost 1 base and J 2 bases, leaving 4 bases between the germline ends. The CDR3 region is CASSLVDTDTQYF. For the CDR3, the DNA is TGTGCCAGCAGCTTAGTGGACACAGATACGCAGTATTTT.

This rearrangement joins TRBV9 to TRBJ1-6; 7 bases line up with TRBD1. V lost 5 bases to trimming and J lost 14 bases; unmatched junction nucleotides: 25. This CDR3 contains 18 residues. Per the germline V gene, CDR1 is SGDLS and CDR2 is YYNGEE. CDR3 coding DNA: TGTGCCAGCAGGGATAACACAGGGGCAGGGGGACCTCAATTCACCCTCCACTTT. It yields the protein CASRDNTGAGGPQFTLHF.